Given below is one T cell receptor (beta chain) in context. Its cognate antigen is unknown. Sample-barcoded 5' priming and a J-beta primer mix drove a second PCR of about 7 to 12 cycles. Tags on each cDNA molecule came from a template-switch adaptor with 12 random nucleotides. The study obtained at least 3 million CDR3-containing paired-end reads from every sample. Each CDR3 protein is one row after TCRdb ran MiXCR on the 5' RACE reads. Of some 1.6 million distinct CDR3 sequences detected, approximately 32% appear once; the ten largest clones hold 10% to 12%. These data come from a study of blood T cells in healthy people across ages. The study's findings and limits: In the absence of known donor CMV status, changes in expanded clonotypes were possibly confounded. A roughly linear fall in TCR beta diversity per million T cells was seen with increasing age.

The receptor was isolated from a woman aged 25 to 39 in good health. The specimen was blood.

As DNA, the CDR3 is TGTGCCAGCAAGGAGCGGGGAAGCTCCTACGAGCAGTACTTC. Protein: CASKERGSSYEQYF. The chain is built from TRBV28 and TRBJ2-7; 7 positions agree with TRBD2. The CDR3 has 14 amino acids. Trimming took 7 bases from V and 0 from J; bases not matched to a gene: 6. Germline V lookup: CDR1 MDHEN, CDR2 SYDVKM.